Reported below is one T cell receptor beta chain. Its antigen is unknown. This specimen comes from a study of vaccination and CD4 T cells after COVID-19. Germline assignment: CDR1 LNHDA and CDR2 SQIVND (reference sequence). CDR3 length: 12 residues. V shed 9 bases and J shed 3 bases, with 8 bases lying between them. Sequencing of cultured CD4+ T cell DNA used the Oncomine TCR Beta short-read assay. MiXCR was run by TCRdb on the PCR reads, yielding one entry per CDR3 protein. The sample contains around 25,000 distinct CDR3 sequences, roughly 29% of which appear only once. The time point is: late sampling 161 to 241 days after vaccination in three convalescent patients. Treatment indicated: roughly nine-day PBMC culture with coronavirus spike peptide pools or control peptides (ViraFEST assay).

The sequences come from CD4+ T cells from blood, cultured in vitro, collected about 7 months after SARS-CoV-2 vaccination. The clonotype comes from a human donor who had recovered from COVID-19. The chain employs TRBV19 and TRBJ2-2; D might be TRBD1 (5 bases). The CDR3 sequence: CASRQYTGELFF. The CDR3 DNA reads as TGTGCCAGCCGACAGTACACCGGGGAGCTGTTTTTT.